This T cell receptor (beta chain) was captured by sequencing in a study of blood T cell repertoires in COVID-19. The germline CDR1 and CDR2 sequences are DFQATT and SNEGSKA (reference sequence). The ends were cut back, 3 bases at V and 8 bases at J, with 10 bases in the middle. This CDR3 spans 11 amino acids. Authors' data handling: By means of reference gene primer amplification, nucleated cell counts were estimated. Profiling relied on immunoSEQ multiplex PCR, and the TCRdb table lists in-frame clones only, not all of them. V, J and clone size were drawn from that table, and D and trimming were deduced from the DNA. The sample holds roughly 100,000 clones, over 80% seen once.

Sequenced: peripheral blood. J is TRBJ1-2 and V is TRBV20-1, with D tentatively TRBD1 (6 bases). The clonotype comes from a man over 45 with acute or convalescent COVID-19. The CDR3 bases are TGCAGTGCTAGTGACAGGCGCGGCTACACCTTC. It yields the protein CSASDRRGYTF.